The T cell receptor (beta chain) under discussion was sequenced for a study of T cell responses to AZD1222 COVID-19 vaccine listed by TCRdb under 2021. As for the study more broadly: A total of approximately 250 trial participants underwent TCR sequencing, of whom roughly 210 had received two doses of AZD1222 and roughly 26 had received two doses of the MenACWY control vaccine. Trial participants were enrolled by age into subgroups of 18-55, 56-69 and 70-plus years, and around 140, 26 and 57 TCR-sequenced participants, respectively, were included in these subgroups.

Notes on this clone: Its antigen is unknown. Per-base quality was not reported, and no clone a single base away is much larger than it.

Reading the label with the study, this specimen's time point is: about 28 days (+/-7) after the second vaccine dose. AZD1222 recipients with second doses at about 4 weeks or about 12 weeks were pooled, because spike-specific TCR depth and breadth did not differ between schedules. The vaccinee samples were drawn from two UK trials, COV001 and COV002, one of which was a single-blind randomized controlled phase 2/3 trial testing AZD1222 (ChAdOx1 nCoV-19) in healthy adults. For TCRbeta chain sequencing, PBMC samples from trial participants were taken at day 0 and at day 28 after the second dose. The CDR3 regions of human TCRbeta chains were analyzed by immunosequencing. Regarding the original processing steps: Repertoire TCRs were checked for matches against a reference library of SARS-CoV-2-specific TCRs that had been generated using the MIRA antigen-specificity platform. Breadth was defined as the fraction of unique TCRs that were SARS-CoV-2-associated, and depth was defined as the fraction of total T cells that were SARS-CoV-2-associated. Using the MIRA data, every spike-specific TCR was mapped to the spike region that the TCR reacted to and assigned to either a CD4 or a CD8 class. Log10-transformed breadth and depth values were compared by one-way ANOVA with Sidak's multiple comparisons tests. The table was pulled from immuneACCESS by TCRdb, which kept in-frame rearrangements only. Such tables lose some clones; where checked, under half of the loss comes from unresolved V genes, and the rest has no known cause. V and J calls and clone size are as listed in that table; D and trimming were resolved from the DNA. This sample holds approximately 150,000 clones; around 90% were observed only once. The ten largest clonotypes hold 1.6% of the sample.

On the study overall, not on this receptor specifically: CD4 TCRs associated with the vaccine covered the entire spike protein, and the dominant responses were in regions 160-218 and 743-854. Conclusions about previously exposed vaccinees were limited because only five to seven AZD1222 recipients were SARS-CoV-2 seropositive at baseline. Participants were mostly white British and included more females than males, and it was suggested by the authors that clonal diversity may have been underestimated. The 56-69-year group was small, and its depth increase did not reach significance, likely because of low power. A significant rise in spike-specific TCR breadth and depth was observed after two AZD1222 doses relative to day 0 and relative to MenACWY recipients. Because no day 14 peak-response samples were available, the repertoires could be characterized only after the peak T cell response. Epitopes outside the regions mutated in the B.1.351 and B.1.1.7 variants were reportedly recognized by nearly half of the unique spike-specific TCRs.

The germline ends are 16 bases apart after V is trimmed by 5 bases and J by 0 bases. Inclusive of the bounding cysteine and phenylalanine, the CDR3 is 17 residues long. The kept DNA is CDR3 alone, 51 bases in frame from the first base. CDR1 and CDR2, looked up from the germline V gene (reference sequence), are SEHNR and FQNEAQ. The sequencing here drew on peripheral blood, taken 28 days after the second AZD1222 dose. The chain joins TRBV7-9 to TRBJ1-4; no D gene can be assigned with confidence. The origin of this receptor is an adult who received the AZD1222 COVID-19 vaccine. The CDR3 reads as follows: CASSNSRAIATNEKLFF. The nucleotide sequence is given as TGTGCCAGCAGCAACTCCCGTGCGATTGCAACTAATGAAAAACTGTTTTTT. Joined to the reference TRBV7-9 and TRBJ1-4 proteins, this CDR3 gives the full variable domain: DTGVSQNPRHKITKRGQNVTFRCDPISEHNRLYWYRQTLGQGPEFLTYFQNEAQLEKSRLLSDRFSAERPKGSFSTLEIQRTEQGDSAMYLCASSNSRAIATNEKLFFGSGTQLSVL.